This T cell receptor (beta chain) comes out of a study of identical twins. This clonotype has just a few counts. Antigen unknown. Study outcomes and limitations: Not following the same donors, the study drew its conclusions from cross-sectional statistical analysis. Modelling approaches yielded underestimates of out-of-frame TCR alpha sharing between monozygotic twins.

No donor was unhealthy or non-Caucasian. Germline assignment: CDR1 KGHDR and CDR2 SFDVKD. The trim removed 9 bases at V and 6 bases at J, leaving 10 bases unmatched. The CDR3 covers 14 residues. Unique molecular identifiers were present on the cDNA, and a universal primer site came from template switching. MiXCR, applied by TCRdb to the 5' RACE reads, yields one record per CDR3 protein. Among about 290,000 distinct CDR3 sequences listed, nearly 9.5% were seen once. These same data were also listed under a study on yellow fever vaccine responses in identical twins.

The sample consisted of CD8+ T cells sorted from blood. The genes are TRBV24-1 and TRBJ2-1, with 7 bases aligning to TRBD1. The TCR comes from a woman between 18 and 29 years old in good health. CDR3 DNA sequence: TGTGCCACCGAGGGGGCTAGCTTTATCAATGAGCAGTTCTTC. This translates into CATEGASFINEQFF.